Presented here are 26 T cell receptor beta chains from one specimen sequenced in a study of cytomegalovirus exposure and HLA in healthy donors. PCR employed 60 Vbeta and 13 Jbeta primers. The method was immunoSEQ multiplex PCR; TCRdb's version includes in-frame clones alone and lacks a portion of them. This sample has 220,000 or so clones, with about 70% found just once. Sequenced sample: PBMCs. The receptors come from a woman in her thirties in good health and CMV-seronegative.

As to this clone: The junction does not match germline at one end; this may be a read error. The sample has other DNA sequences that encode this CDR3 too. The chain carries TRBV29-1 and TRBJ2-7; 9 bases map to TRBD1. Germline lookup yields CDR1 SQVTM and CDR2 ANQGSEA. This CDR3 comprises 14 residues. The CDR3 DNA follows: TGCAGCGTAATGCCGGGACAGGGTTTATACGAGCAGTACTTT. It codes for CSVMPGQGLYEQYF.

V usage is TRBV19 and J usage is TRBJ1-6; D gene unclear. The germline CDR1 and CDR2 sequences are LNHDA and SQIVND (reference sequence). There are 16 residues in the CDR3. The V gene lost 6 bases and the J gene lost 0 bases, with 12 bases spanning the gap. DNA for the CDR3: TGTGCCAGTAGCCCGGGAGGGAGCTCCTATAATTCACCCCTCCACTTT. Translated, it gives CASSPGGSSYNSPLHF.

The chain uses TRBV5-5 and TRBJ2-3, with 9 bases fitting TRBD1. Germline V lookup: CDR1 SGHKS, CDR2 YYEKEE (reference sequence). CDR3 size: 14 residues. Trimming took 2 bases from V and 4 from J; bases not matched to a gene: 2. Here the CDR3 reads CASSFDRGADTQYF. CDR3 coding DNA: TGTGCCAGCAGCTTCGACAGGGGGGCAGATACGCAGTATTTT. The complete variable domain, with remaining parts taken from reference TRBV5-5 and TRBJ2-3, reads DAGVTQSPTHLIKTRGQQVTLRCSPISGHKSVSWYQQVLGQGPQFIFQYYEKEERGRGNFPDRFSARQFPNYSSELNVNALLLGDSALYLCASSFDRGADTQYFGPGTRLTVL.

V and J are TRBV11-3 and TRBJ1-1, with TRBD1 identical over 7 bases. The CDR3 spans 14 residues. Trimming cost V 4 bases and J 3 bases; bases outside gene matches: 5. From germline, CDR1 is SGHNT and CDR2 YENEEA. The CDR3 reads CASSSPTGDTEAFF. The CDR3 DNA follows: TGTGCCAGCAGCTCCCCTACAGGGGACACTGAAGCTTTCTTT.

The chain combines TRBV9 with TRBJ1-5; TRBD1 might be the D (5 bases). The V gene lost 4 bases and the J gene lost 7 bases, with 12 bases spanning the gap. The CDR3 totals 13 residues. Germline V gene sequence: CDR1 SGDLS, CDR2 YYNGEE. CDR3 residues: CASSRRPGQPQHF. Written as DNA, the CDR3 is TGTGCCAGCAGCAGACGGCCAGGGCAGCCCCAGCATTTT. Full variable domain (missing parts from reference TRBV9 and TRBJ1-5): DSGVTQTPKHLITATGQRVTLRCSPRSGDLSVYWYQQSLDQGLQFLIQYYNGEERAKGNILERFSAQQFPDLHSELNLSSLELGDSALYFCASSRRPGQPQHFGDGTRLSIL.

This chain links TRBV19 with TRBJ1-5; 9 positions match TRBD1. V lost 4 bases and J lost 9; bases outside the gene matches: 4. The CDR3 runs 13 residues. CDR1 and CDR2 from the germline V gene are LNHDA and SQIVND (reference sequence). CDR3 amino acids: CASSTETGGPQHF. The CDR3 coding sequence is TGTGCCAGTAGTACGGAGACAGGGGGGCCCCAGCATTTT.

This clone appeared a single time. This rearrangement joins TRBV6-1 to TRBJ1-1; D ambiguous. Trimming took 1 base from V and 0 from J, leaving 9 bases between them. Germline V lookup: CDR1 MNHNS, CDR2 SASEGT. This CDR3 has 15 residues. CDR3 DNA: TGTGCCAGCAGTGAAGGGAGAGGAATGAACACTGAAGCTTTCTTT. It encodes CASSEGRGMNTEAFF.

Here the CDR3 reads CARGASGTDTQYF. The CDR3 bases are TGTGCCCGGGGGGCCTCGGGCACAGATACGCAGTATTTT. V usage is TRBV7-2 and J usage is TRBJ2-3; weak D call: TRBD2 (7 bases). CDR1 is SGHTA, CDR2 FQGNSA, per germline. The V end was cut by 11 bases, the J end by 1 base, with 13 bases between. CDR3 size: 13 residues.

This chain uses TRBV5-1 with TRBJ1-2; TRBD1 matches at 7 bases. The CDR3 has 14 amino acids. Germline V gene lookup returns CDR1 SGHRS and CDR2 YFSETQ. J gave up 7 bases and V 3 bases, and 9 bases lay outside the gene matches. The CDR3 sequence is CASSSDRVLGGYTF. In DNA, the CDR3 is TGCGCCAGCAGCTCCGACAGGGTTTTAGGTGGCTACACCTTC. The whole variable domain, filled in from reference TRBV5-1 and TRBJ1-2, reads KAGVTQTPRYLIKTRGQQVTLSCSPISGHRSVSWYQQTPGQGLQFLFEYFSETQRNKGNFPGRFSGRQFSNSRSEMNVSTLELGDSALYLCASSSDRVLGGYTFGSGTRLTVV.

V is TRBV9 and J is TRBJ1-1; no clear D. The CDR3 spans 18 residues. The V gene's germline CDR1 is SGDLS and CDR2 YYNGEE. V lost 0 bases and J 1 base, leaving 19 bases between the germline ends. The CDR3 DNA reads TGTGCCAGCAGCGTAGCCGACCATTACAGTCAAACGAACACTGAAGCTTTCTTT. This codes for CASSVADHYSQTNTEAFF.

The genes are TRBV6-5 and TRBJ2-1; 7 nucleotides align to TRBD1. Trimming removed 2 bases from V and 10 bases from J; junction bases left unmatched: 11. The CDR3 runs 15 residues. From germline, CDR1 is MNHEY and CDR2 SVGAGI. This chain's CDR3 is CASSYDGPTGNEQFF. The CDR3 coding sequence is TGTGCCAGCAGTTACGACGGCCCGACAGGGAACGAGCAGTTCTTC.

The V and J genes are TRBV11-2 and TRBJ1-1; D is possibly TRBD1 (5 bases). CDR3 length: 16 amino acids. Trimming stripped 5 bases from V and 4 bases from J, with 20 bases between. Germline loops: CDR1 SGHAT, CDR2 FQNNGV. CDR3 amino acids: CASSQAPFGGVTEAFF. CDR3 bases: TGTGCCAGCAGCCAGGCCCCGTTCGGAGGGGTCACTGAAGCTTTCTTT.

The V gene is TRBV12-5, the J gene TRBJ1-4; possible D gene TRBD1, 6 bases. Per germline, CDR1 LGHNT and CDR2 FRNRAP. The CDR3 spans 15 residues. Trimming removed 5 bases from V and 7 bases from J, with 17 bases in between. CDR3 region: CASGAEQGRIEKLFF. CDR3 in DNA: TGTGCTAGTGGTGCCGAACAGGGAAGGATTGAAAAACTGTTTTTT.

This clone appeared a single time. The CDR3 loop is CASSASTRRETQYF. DNA of the CDR3: TGTGCCAGCAGTGCCTCGACTAGGAGGGAGACCCAGTACTTC. The chain links TRBV6-1 to TRBJ2-5; maybe TRBD2 (6 bases). Between the trimmed V and J ends, which lost 4 bases and 5 bases, there was a span of 14 bases. Germline assignment: CDR1 MNHNS and CDR2 SASEGT. The CDR3 covers 14 residues.

The chain recombines TRBV5-4 with TRBJ2-2; 14 nucleotides agree with TRBD2. The germline CDR1 and CDR2 sequences are SGHNT and YYREEE (reference sequence). CDR3 length equals 16 residues. The junction had 8 bases not matched to a gene; V was cut back by 6 bases and J by 7 bases. The CDR3: CASTPTSGRVGGELFF. The CDR3 DNA reads as TGTGCCAGCACCCCGACTAGCGGGAGGGTAGGCGGGGAGCTGTTTTTT.

The chain uses TRBV27 and TRBJ1-5; D is possibly TRBD1 (6 bases). This CDR3 is 14 amino acids long. The V and J ends lost 5 bases and 9 bases respectively, with 17 bases between them. The germline V gene encodes CDR1 MNHEY and CDR2 SMNVEV (reference sequence). CDR3 nucleotides: TGTGCCAGCAGTCGCGACAGGAGTGGATCGCCCCAGCATTTT. Translation gives CASSRDRSGSPQHF.

This chain links TRBV5-6 with TRBJ1-2; maybe TRBD1 (6 bases). Germline assignment: CDR1 SGHDT and CDR2 YYEEEE. V was pared by 4 bases and J by 4 bases, with 11 bases between. This CDR3 has 13 amino acids. CDR3 in DNA: TGTGCCAGCAGCCCACAGGGAGCCTATGGCTACACCTTC. Amino acids: CASSPQGAYGYTF. Full variable domain (outside the CDR3, taken from reference TRBV5-6 and TRBJ1-2): DAGVTQSPTHLIKTRGQQVTLRCSPKSGHDTVSWYQQALGQGPQFIFQYYEEEERQRGNFPDRFSGHQFPNYSSELNVNALLLGDSALYLCASSPQGAYGYTFGSGTRLTVV.

V and J are TRBV6-5 and TRBJ1-1; D is unresolved. CDR1 is MNHEY, CDR2 SVGAGI, per germline. Deletions cut 7 bases from V and 8 bases from J, with 11 bases between. This CDR3 region has 11 residues. This CDR3 is CASTRAEEAFF. CDR3 in DNA: TGTGCCAGCACCAGAGCGGAGGAAGCTTTCTTT.

J is TRBJ1-1 and V is TRBV5-1; TRBD1 matches 7 bases. Germline lookup yields CDR1 SGHRS and CDR2 YFSETQ. The CDR3 contains 15 residues. With V trimmed by 4 bases and J by 0 bases, 6 bases remained unmatched. Here the CDR3 DNA reads TGCGCCAGCAGCGTAAACAGGGGTATGAACACTGAAGCTTTCTTT. Amino acid sequence: CASSVNRGMNTEAFF.

This chain uses TRBV7-8 with TRBJ2-7; 9 nucleotides agree with TRBD1. Trimming took 2 bases from V and 6 from J; bases not matched to a gene: 11. CDR3 length equals 16 residues. Germline CDR1 and CDR2: SGHVS and FQNEAQ. CDR3 sequence: CASSLHPGQGRGEQYF. The CDR3 bases are TGTGCCAGCAGCTTACATCCGGGACAGGGTAGGGGCGAGCAGTACTTC.

This chain links TRBV7-9 with TRBJ2-6; D is uncertain. V was pared by 4 bases and J by 0 bases, with 13 bases between. CDR1 is SEHNR and CDR2 is FQNEAQ in the germline V gene (reference sequence). The CDR3 runs 17 residues. This chain's CDR3 is CASSSTRLDSGANVLTF. CDR3 DNA: TGTGCCAGCAGCTCTACGAGACTTGACTCTGGGGCCAACGTCCTGACTTTC. The full variable domain, rest sourced from reference TRBV7-9 and TRBJ2-6, is DTGVSQNPRHKITKRGQNVTFRCDPISEHNRLYWYRQTLGQGPEFLTYFQNEAQLEKSRLLSDRFSAERPKGSFSTLEIQRTEQGDSAMYLCASSSTRLDSGANVLTFGAGSRLTVL.

The table lists this clone with a few counts. The V and J genes are TRBV18 and TRBJ2-5, with a weak D call TRBD2 (5 bases). CDR1 is KGHSH and CDR2 is LQKENI in the germline V gene. The germline V and J ends were trimmed by 5 bases and 0 bases, with 7 bases remaining between them. CDR3 length equals 13 residues. The CDR3 here is CASSTGYQETQYF. CDR3 coding DNA: TGTGCCAGCTCAACGGGGTACCAAGAGACCCAGTACTTC.

The chain employs TRBV5-4 and TRBJ2-5, with D perhaps matching TRBD1 (5 bases). Trimming took 1 base from V and 1 from J, leaving 14 bases between them. The CDR3 has 16 amino acids. Germline values: CDR1 SGHNT, CDR2 YYREEE (reference sequence). CDR3 residues: CASSLNGREGQETQYF. CDR3 coding DNA: TGTGCCAGCAGCTTGAATGGCAGGGAAGGCCAAGAGACCCAGTACTTC. The complete variable domain, with remaining parts taken from reference TRBV5-4 and TRBJ2-5, reads ETGVTQSPTHLIKTRGQQVTLRCSSQSGHNTVSWYQQALGQGPQFIFQYYREEENGRGNFPPRFSGLQFPNYSSELNVNALELDDSALYLCASSLNGREGQETQYFGPGTRLLVL.

The genes are TRBV6-1 and TRBJ1-1; D unresolved. Looked up from germline, CDR1 is MNHNS and CDR2 is SASEGT. The CDR3 sequence is 12 residues long. CDR3 sequence (DNA): TGTGCAAGAACTGACAAGAACACTGAAGCTTTCTTT. Translating it yields CARTDKNTEAFF.

The CDR3 sequence: CASSNRWDTEAFF. DNA for the CDR3: TGTGCCAGCAGTAACAGGTGGGACACTGAAGCTTTCTTT. The chain recombines TRBV2 with TRBJ1-1; tentative D call: TRBD1 (5 bases). V was trimmed by 5 bases and J by 3 bases, leaving 10 bases between them. CDR1 is SNHLY, CDR2 FYNNEI, per germline. The length of the CDR3 is 13 residues.

The genes are TRBV11-1 and TRBJ2-7, with D maybe TRBD2 (6 bases). V was clipped by 8 bases and J by 3 bases, with 11 bases between them. The CDR3 is made up of 12 amino acids. Per the germline V gene, CDR1 is SGHAT and CDR2 is FQDESV (reference sequence). CDR3 nucleotide sequence: TGTGCCAGCGCGGCGGGGTACTACGAGCAGTACTTC. As protein: CASAAGYYEQYF.